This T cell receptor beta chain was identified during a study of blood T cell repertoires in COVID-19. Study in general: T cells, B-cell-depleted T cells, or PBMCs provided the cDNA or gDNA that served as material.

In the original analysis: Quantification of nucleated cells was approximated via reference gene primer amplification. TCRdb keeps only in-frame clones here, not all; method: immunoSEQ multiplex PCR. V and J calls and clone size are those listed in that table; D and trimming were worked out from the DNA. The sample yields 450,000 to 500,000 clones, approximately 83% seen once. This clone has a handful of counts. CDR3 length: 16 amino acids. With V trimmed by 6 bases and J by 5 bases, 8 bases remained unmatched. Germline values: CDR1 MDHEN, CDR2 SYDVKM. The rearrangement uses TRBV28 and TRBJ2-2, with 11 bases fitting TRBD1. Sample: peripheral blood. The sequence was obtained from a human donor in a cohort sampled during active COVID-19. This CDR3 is CASSNPGQGGTGELFF. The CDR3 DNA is TGTGCCAGCAGCAACCCGGGACAGGGGGGGACCGGGGAGCTGTTTTTT.